A selection of T cell receptor beta chains follows, all from one sample in a study of PD-1 blockade in classical Hodgkin lymphoma. The method was immunoSEQ multiplex PCR; TCRdb's version includes in-frame clones alone and lacks a portion of them. The repertoire holds about 30,000 clones, with more than 60% as singletons. Source: peripheral blood mononuclear cells (PBMCs), taken before the second cycle of nivolumab. These receptors all come from a human donor with classical Hodgkin lymphoma. The CDR3 runs from the conserved cysteine through the conserved F or W. D genes are given only for firm matches. A clone size is listed for some rows: how often the clone was seen (once, few, many), or a class if it is expanded.

>few|TRBJ1-2|TRBD1|TRBV7-8
CASSPRQGVGYTF
TGTGCCAGCAGCCCCCGACAGGGGGTGGGCTACACCTTC
>NA|TRBJ2-5|NA|TRBV5-1
CASSLSRAETQYF
TGCGCCAGCAGCTTGTCCAGGGCAGAGACCCAGTACTTC
>NA|TRBJ2-3|TRBD2|TRBV6-1
CASSEMSSGGATQYF
TGTGCCAGCAGTGAAATGTCTAGCGGGGGGGCTACGCAGTATTTT
>few|TRBJ2-3|TRBD2|TRBV7-9
CASSLATGTTLTDTQYF
TGTGCCAGCAGCTTAGCTACCGGGACTACCCTCACAGATACGCAGTATTTT
>NA|TRBJ2-3|NA|TRBV11-2
CASRKRGGETDTQYF
TGTGCCAGCAGAAAACGGGGAGGAGAGACAGATACGCAGTATTTT
>NA|TRBJ1-2|TRBD1|TRBV6-1
CASRPTVDRAVTF
TGTGCCAGCAGACCCACCGTGGACAGGGCTGTAACCTTC
>NA|TRBJ1-2|TRBD1|TRBV10-1
CATPIKDRSYGYTF
TGCGCCACCCCAATAAAGGACAGGTCTTATGGCTACACCTTC
>once|TRBJ2-1|NA|TRBV7-9
CASSFPRGRNEQFF
TGTGCCAGCAGCTTCCCCAGGGGCAGGAATGAGCAGTTCTTC
>NA|TRBJ1-4|NA|TRBV4-1
CASSLWTAEKLFF
TGCGCCAGCAGCCTTTGGACAGCGGAAAAACTGTTTTTT
>once|TRBJ2-7|NA|TRBV7-2
CASSLGSDPYEQYF
TGTGCCAGCAGCTTAGGATCGGACCCCTACGAGCAGTACTTC
>once|TRBJ2-1|TRBD2|TRBV28
CASSLLAAYNEQFF
TGTGCCAGCAGTTTACTAGCGGCCTACAATGAGCAGTTCTTC
>NA|TRBJ2-5|NA|TRBV4-1
CASSLSRDPRETQYF
TGCGCCAGCAGCCTCTCCCGGGACCCGAGGGAGACCCAGTACTTC
>NA|TRBJ1-1|NA|TRBV28
CASSSSEAFF
TGTGCCAGCTCGTCTTCTGAAGCTTTCTTT
>once|TRBJ1-3|NA|TRBV10-1
CASSDTAGDTIYF
TGCGCCAGCAGTGATACAGCCGGGGACACCATATATTTT
>NA|TRBJ2-2|NA|TRBV2
CASSQGRGNTGELFF
TGTGCCAGCAGTCAAGGCAGGGGGAACACCGGGGAGCTGTTTTTT
>few|TRBJ1-1|NA|TRBV19
CASTDAVLGRTEAFF
TGTGCCAGTACGGATGCAGTTCTGGGAAGAACTGAAGCTTTCTTT
>NA|TRBJ2-7|TRBD1|TRBV7-3
CASSQGQGSEQYF
TGTGCCAGCAGCCAGGGACAGGGTAGCGAGCAGTACTTC
>NA|TRBJ2-7|TRBD1|TRBV6-5
CASSDGTGRAHF
TGTGCCAGCAGTGACGGGACAGGGAGAGCTCATTTC
>NA|TRBJ2-5|TRBD2|TRBV4-3
CASSQDLSGGGQETQYF
TGCGCCAGCAGCCAAGATCTGAGCGGGGGGGGTCAAGAGACCCAGTACTTC
>NA|TRBJ2-1|TRBD2|TRBV7-2
CASSHTGTSDHEQFF
TGTGCCAGCAGCCACACCGGGACTAGCGATCATGAGCAGTTCTTC
>NA|TRBJ2-3|TRBD2|TRBV7-3
CASALRAKRGSTDTQYF
TGTGCCAGCGCCTTACGGGCGAAGCGGGGGAGCACAGATACGCAGTATTTT
>NA|TRBJ1-1|TRBD1|TRBV27
CASSLSGQGGLGTEAFF
TGTGCCAGCAGTTTATCAGGACAGGGAGGGTTAGGCACTGAAGCTTTCTTT
>NA|TRBJ2-3|NA|TRBV6-5
CASSYQGGIDTQYF
TGTGCCAGCAGTTACCAGGGAGGAATAGATACGCAGTATTTT
>medium-sized|TRBJ1-2|NA|TRBV7-2
CASSRGDNYGYTF
TGTGCCAGCAGTCGAGGGGATAACTATGGCTACACCTTC
>NA|TRBJ2-2|TRBD2|TRBV4-1
CASSQEGSGGANTGELFF
TGCGCCAGCAGCCAAGAAGGTAGCGGGGGGGCGAACACCGGGGAGCTGTTTTTT
>few|TRBJ1-6|NA|TRBV14
CASSQDLTMSPLHF
TGTGCCAGCAGCCAAGATTTGACGATGTCACCCCTCCACTTT
>NA|TRBJ1-5|TRBD1|TRBV13
CASSFGQGRGNQPQHF
TGTGCCAGCAGCTTCGGACAGGGCCGGGGGAATCAGCCCCAGCATTTT
>NA|TRBJ2-3|TRBD2|TRBV4-2
CASSVLAGEGGDTQYF
TGTGCCAGCAGCGTTCTAGCGGGGGAAGGTGGAGATACGCAGTATTTT
>NA|TRBJ2-3|NA|TRBV27
CASPGGLGTDTQYF
TGTGCCAGCCCCGGGGGCCTAGGCACAGATACGCAGTATTTT
>NA|TRBJ2-7|NA|TRBV2
CASSERGRIYEQYF
TGTGCCAGCAGTGAGCGAGGACGGATCTACGAGCAGTACTTC
>NA|TRBJ1-5|NA|TRBV28
CASSSTPQVGSNQPQHF
TGTGCCAGCAGCTCAACCCCCCAGGTTGGAAGCAATCAGCCCCAGCATTTT
>NA|TRBJ2-1|NA|TRBV7-9
CASSRRGKDNEQFF
TGTGCCAGCAGCCGTCGGGGAAAGGACAATGAGCAGTTCTTC
>NA|TRBJ1-3|NA|TRBV28
CAVSGTLSGNTIYF
TGTGCCGTTTCAGGGACCCTCTCTGGAAACACCATATATTTT
>NA|TRBJ1-1|TRBD1|TRBV27
CATHRGTEAFF
TGTGCCACTCACAGGGGGACTGAAGCTTTCTTT
>once|TRBJ2-3|NA|TRBV27
CASSVRLATDTQYF
TGTGCCAGCAGTGTACGGCTAGCTACAGATACGCAGTATTTT
>once|TRBJ1-1|NA|TRBV19
CASSKQGNTEAFF
TGTGCCAGTAGTAAGCAGGGTAACACTGAAGCTTTCTTT
>NA|TRBJ2-7|NA|TRBV9
CASSAPREYEQYF
TGTGCCAGCAGCGCCCCCAGGGAATACGAGCAGTACTTC
>NA|TRBJ1-1|NA|TRBV11-2
CASSLSKGGFPEAFF
TGTGCCAGCAGCTTATCCAAGGGAGGGTTCCCTGAAGCTTTCTTT
>NA|TRBJ1-3|NA|TRBV5-1
CASRGGAGNTIYF
TGCGCCAGCAGAGGAGGGGCTGGAAACACCATATATTTT
>once|TRBJ1-2|NA|TRBV7-8
CASSLGLNYGYTF
TGTGCCAGCAGCTTGGGTCTCAACTATGGCTACACCTTC
>few|TRBJ2-2|TRBD1|TRBV14
CASSRTGVTGELFF
TGTGCCAGCAGCCGCACAGGGGTCACCGGGGAGCTGTTTTTT
>few|TRBJ2-1|NA|TRBV7-8
CASSYQTLGRSYNEQFF
TGTGCCAGCAGCTATCAGACCTTAGGAAGGTCCTACAATGAGCAGTTCTTC
>once|TRBJ1-6|NA|TRBV5-1
CASSLRQDGNSPLHF
TGCGCCAGCAGCTTGCGGCAGGACGGGAATTCACCCCTCCACTTT
>NA|TRBJ1-1|NA|TRBV18
CASSPSGDRNTEAFF
TGTGCCAGCTCACCATCGGGGGATCGGAACACTGAAGCTTTCTTT